Listed below are T cell receptor beta chains from one sample, sequenced in a study of cytomegalovirus exposure and HLA in healthy donors. Here immunoSEQ multiplex PCR was the method, and the copy in TCRdb shows in-frame clones only, minus some. Seen here are 150,000 to 200,000 clones, 68% observed once, and the top ten hold approximately 2.8%. The material sequenced was PBMCs. The receptors come from a woman aged 40-49 years in good health and CMV-seropositive. Each CDR3 is given with its conserved first and last residue. Each record gives: D gene, J gene, clone size, V gene, CDR3 protein, CDR3 DNA. A D gene is named only where the DNA matches it firmly. Clone size is not always given. Where it is, it says once, few, many or a class for expanded clones.

d_gene: TRBD1
j_gene: TRBJ1-4
abundance: -
v_gene: TRBV7-2
CDR3aa: CASSLRVDRGEKLFF
CDR3nt: TGTGCCAGCAGCTTGCGGGTGGACAGGGGGGAAAAACTGTTTTTT

d_gene: TRBD1
j_gene: TRBJ1-2
abundance: -
v_gene: TRBV7-2
CDR3aa: CASSSDPGQGLGGYTF
CDR3nt: TGTGCCAGCAGCTCAGATCCGGGACAGGGGTTGGGTGGCTACACCTTC

d_gene: TRBD2
j_gene: TRBJ2-7
abundance: -
v_gene: TRBV28
CDR3aa: CASSFGVLADYEQYF
CDR3nt: TGTGCCAGCAGTTTCGGGGTTCTAGCGGACTACGAGCAGTACTTC

d_gene: TRBD2
j_gene: TRBJ2-1
abundance: few
v_gene: TRBV7-3
CDR3aa: CASSLSSGSNEQFF
CDR3nt: TGTGCCAGCAGCTTGAGTAGCGGGAGTAATGAGCAGTTCTTC

d_gene: -
j_gene: TRBJ2-1
abundance: -
v_gene: TRBV9
CDR3aa: CASSPQPAGAHNEQFF
CDR3nt: TGTGCCAGCAGCCCACAGCCGGCGGGGGCGCACAATGAGCAGTTCTTC

d_gene: -
j_gene: TRBJ2-7
abundance: few
v_gene: TRBV7-9
CDR3aa: CASSFSLPYEQYF
CDR3nt: TGTGCCAGCAGCTTTTCCCTTCCCTACGAGCAGTACTTC

d_gene: -
j_gene: TRBJ1-5
abundance: few
v_gene: TRBV19
CDR3aa: CASSGDSGNQPQHF
CDR3nt: TGTGCCAGTAGCGGAGACAGCGGCAATCAGCCCCAGCATTTT

d_gene: -
j_gene: TRBJ1-1
abundance: -
v_gene: TRBV9
CDR3aa: CASSVRGDTEAFF
CDR3nt: TGTGCCAGCAGCGTTCGGGGGGACACTGAAGCTTTCTTT

d_gene: -
j_gene: TRBJ2-3
abundance: -
v_gene: TRBV21-1
CDR3aa: CASRETGPEEGLRASRGTDTQYF
CDR3nt: TGTGCCAGCAGGGAGACAGGTCCGGAGGAAGGGCTGAGAGCCTCCCGTGGGACAGATACGCAGTATTTT

d_gene: TRBD1
j_gene: TRBJ1-2
abundance: -
v_gene: TRBV4-3
CDR3aa: CASSQTGTGIWTNYGYTF
CDR3nt: TGCGCCAGCAGCCAGACCGGGACAGGGATTTGGACTAACTATGGCTACACCTTC

d_gene: TRBD2
j_gene: TRBJ2-7
abundance: -
v_gene: TRBV19
CDR3aa: CASSMALAGYEQYF
CDR3nt: TGTGCCAGTAGTATGGCGCTAGCGGGATACGAGCAGTACTTC

d_gene: -
j_gene: TRBJ2-3
abundance: -
v_gene: TRBV7-2
CDR3aa: CASSRTTLGADTQYF
CDR3nt: TGTGCCAGCAGCCGAACAACCCTAGGGGCAGATACGCAGTATTTT

d_gene: -
j_gene: TRBJ2-7
abundance: -
v_gene: TRBV6-5
CDR3aa: CASSYSGGLPYEQYF
CDR3nt: TGTGCCAGCAGTTACTCGGGTGGGCTACCCTACGAGCAGTACTTC

d_gene: -
j_gene: TRBJ1-2
abundance: -
v_gene: TRBV27
CDR3aa: CASSSGDTYGYTF
CDR3nt: TGTGCCAGCAGCTCGGGGGATACCTATGGCTACACCTTC

d_gene: -
j_gene: TRBJ2-2
abundance: -
v_gene: TRBV29-1
CDR3aa: CSVEEGQGAGELFF
CDR3nt: TGCAGCGTTGAAGAGGGACAAGGGGCCGGGGAGCTGTTTTTT

d_gene: -
j_gene: TRBJ1-1
abundance: -
v_gene: TRBV14
CDR3aa: CASSQDLVRGTEAFF
CDR3nt: TGTGCCAGCAGCCAAGATCTTGTTAGGGGCACTGAAGCTTTCTTT

d_gene: -
j_gene: TRBJ2-3
abundance: -
v_gene: TRBV28
CDR3aa: CASSLLTGGVGAGGPDTQYF
CDR3nt: TGTGCCAGCAGTTTATTGACAGGGGGCGTCGGTGCGGGAGGGCCCGATACGCAGTATTTT

d_gene: TRBD1
j_gene: TRBJ2-1
abundance: -
v_gene: TRBV18
CDR3aa: CASSQTGVNEQFF
CDR3nt: TGTGCCAGCTCCCAGACAGGGGTGAATGAGCAGTTCTTC

d_gene: -
j_gene: TRBJ2-1
abundance: -
v_gene: TRBV7-2
CDR3aa: CASSSQTGPWFF
CDR3nt: TGTGCCAGCAGCTCGCAGACAGGACCTTGGTTCTTC

d_gene: TRBD2
j_gene: TRBJ2-1
abundance: -
v_gene: TRBV4-2
CDR3aa: CASSHFARYSGTSGRSLEFF
CDR3nt: TGTGCCAGCAGCCACTTCGCTAGATATTCCGGGACTAGCGGGAGGTCGTTGGAGTTCTTC

d_gene: -
j_gene: TRBJ1-4
abundance: -
v_gene: TRBV29-1
CDR3aa: CSVDKGPGDEKLFF
CDR3nt: TGCAGCGTCGATAAGGGGCCGGGGGATGAAAAACTGTTTTTT

d_gene: TRBD1
j_gene: TRBJ2-7
abundance: -
v_gene: TRBV5-8
CDR3aa: CASSWPGQGFAEQYF
CDR3nt: TGTGCCAGCAGCTGGCCCGGACAGGGTTTTGCCGAGCAGTACTTC

d_gene: -
j_gene: TRBJ1-6
abundance: once
v_gene: TRBV7-2
CDR3aa: CASSSTSGATPLHF
CDR3nt: TGTGCCAGCAGCTCGACCTCAGGGGCGACACCCCTCCACTTT

d_gene: TRBD1
j_gene: TRBJ1-2
abundance: once
v_gene: TRBV5-1
CDR3aa: CASAPPGQGANGYTF
CDR3nt: TGCGCCAGCGCGCCGCCGGGACAGGGGGCGAATGGCTACACCTTC

d_gene: TRBD1
j_gene: TRBJ2-5
abundance: -
v_gene: TRBV6-1
CDR3aa: CASSGQGPLRETQYF
CDR3nt: TGTGCCAGCAGCGGACAGGGCCCCCTTAGGGAGACCCAGTACTTC

d_gene: -
j_gene: TRBJ1-6
abundance: -
v_gene: TRBV7-2
CDR3aa: CASSPGGGYNSPLHF
CDR3nt: TGTGCCAGCAGCCCGGGGGGGGGATATAATTCACCCCTCCACTTT

d_gene: TRBD1
j_gene: TRBJ1-2
abundance: -
v_gene: TRBV4-3
CDR3aa: CASSQVRTGTANGYTF
CDR3nt: TGCGCCAGCAGCCAAGTACGGACAGGGACGGCTAATGGCTACACCTTC

d_gene: -
j_gene: TRBJ2-1
abundance: few
v_gene: TRBV6-5
CDR3aa: CASSFSSDYNEQFF
CDR3nt: TGTGCCAGCAGTTTCTCTAGCGACTACAATGAGCAGTTCTTC

d_gene: -
j_gene: TRBJ2-3
abundance: -
v_gene: TRBV25-1
CDR3aa: CASSLTDTQYF
CDR3nt: TGTGCCAGCAGCCTCACAGATACGCAGTATTTT

d_gene: -
j_gene: TRBJ1-1
abundance: -
v_gene: TRBV5-1
CDR3aa: CASSEQGGDTEAFF
CDR3nt: TGCGCCAGCAGCGAACAGGGAGGGGACACTGAAGCTTTCTTT

d_gene: -
j_gene: TRBJ1-2
abundance: -
v_gene: TRBV4-3
CDR3aa: CASSQGDQGRGGYTF
CDR3nt: TGCGCCAGCAGCCAAGGGGACCAGGGGAGGGGCGGCTACACCTTC

d_gene: TRBD2
j_gene: TRBJ2-1
abundance: -
v_gene: TRBV28
CDR3aa: CASRGGWTSGRREQFF
CDR3nt: TGTGCCAGCAGGGGAGGGTGGACTAGCGGGAGGAGGGAGCAGTTCTTC

d_gene: TRBD2
j_gene: TRBJ2-3
abundance: -
v_gene: TRBV10-3
CDR3aa: CAISGAGGLDTQYF
CDR3nt: TGTGCCATCAGTGGAGCGGGGGGGCTGGATACGCAGTATTTT

d_gene: TRBD2
j_gene: TRBJ2-7
abundance: -
v_gene: TRBV10-3
CDR3aa: CAIRGLAGTYEQYF
CDR3nt: TGTGCCATTAGAGGCCTAGCGGGGACCTACGAGCAGTACTTC

d_gene: TRBD1
j_gene: TRBJ1-2
abundance: -
v_gene: TRBV7-9
CDR3aa: CASSPADRAYGYTF
CDR3nt: TGTGCCAGCAGCCCCGCGGACAGGGCATACGGCTACACCTTC

d_gene: -
j_gene: TRBJ1-5
abundance: -
v_gene: TRBV2
CDR3aa: CASRSRHSNQPQHF
CDR3nt: TGTGCCAGCAGAAGCAGACATAGCAATCAGCCCCAGCATTTT